This TCR beta chain was obtained from a study of shared clonotypes between healthy human individuals. Findings and caveats of the study: Several donors held approximately 5% of naive CD4 clonotypes in common.

This CDR3 comprises 14 residues. Germline-derived CDR1 and CDR2 are MDHEN and SYDVKM. V trimming: 7 bases; J trimming: 7 bases; junction bases outside the gene matches: 9. Libraries were prepared by immunoSEQ multiplex PCR; TCRdb keeps only in-frame clonotypes and omits some of them. The sample lists more than 1 million clones; roughly 74% were seen once. Adult donors, all healthy and HIV-negative, had no recent acute infections or vaccinations. Memory CD4+ cells were the fraction left after CD45RA+ naive selection. This clone appeared many times. Its antigen is currently unknown. Sequences were obtained from memory CD4+ T cells from PBMCs. Indicated subset: CD45RA-negative fraction. The TCR comes from a man between 18 and 29 years old in good health. Some clones in this sample may be carry-over from other donors' samples. This chain uses TRBV28 with TRBJ1-5, with TRBD1 matching over 8 bases. CDR3 amino acids: CASNSPGGHQPQHF. CDR3 coding DNA: TGTGCCAGCAACAGCCCAGGGGGCCACCAGCCCCAGCATTTT.